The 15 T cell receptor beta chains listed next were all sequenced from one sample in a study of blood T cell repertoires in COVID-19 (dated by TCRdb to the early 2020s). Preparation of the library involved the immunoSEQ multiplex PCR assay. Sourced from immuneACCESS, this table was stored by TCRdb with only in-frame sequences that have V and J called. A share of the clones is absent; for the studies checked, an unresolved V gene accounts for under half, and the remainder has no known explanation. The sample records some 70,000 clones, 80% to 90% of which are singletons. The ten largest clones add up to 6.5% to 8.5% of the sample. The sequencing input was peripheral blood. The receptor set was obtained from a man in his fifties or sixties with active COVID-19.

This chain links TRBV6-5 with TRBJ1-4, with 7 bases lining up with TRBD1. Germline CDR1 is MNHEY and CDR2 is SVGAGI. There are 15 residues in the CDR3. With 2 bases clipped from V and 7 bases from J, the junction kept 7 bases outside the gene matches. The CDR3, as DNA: TGTGCCAGCAGTTACGAGGGGGCTGAGGGTGAAAAACTGTTTTTT. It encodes CASSYEGAEGEKLFF.

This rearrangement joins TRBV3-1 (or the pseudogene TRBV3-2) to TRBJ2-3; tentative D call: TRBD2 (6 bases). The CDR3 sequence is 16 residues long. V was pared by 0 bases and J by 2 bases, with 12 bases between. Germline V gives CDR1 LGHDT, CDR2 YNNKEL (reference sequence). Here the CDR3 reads CASSQDLAEVTDTQYF. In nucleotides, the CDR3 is TGTGCCAGCAGCCAAGATTTAGCGGAGGTCACAGATACGCAGTATTTT.

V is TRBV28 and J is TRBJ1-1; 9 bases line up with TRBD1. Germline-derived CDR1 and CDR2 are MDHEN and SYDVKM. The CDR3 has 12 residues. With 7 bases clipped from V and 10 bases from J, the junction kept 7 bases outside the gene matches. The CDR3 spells CASTWGDRVAFF. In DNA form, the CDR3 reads TGTGCCAGCACCTGGGGGGACAGGGTAGCTTTCTTT.

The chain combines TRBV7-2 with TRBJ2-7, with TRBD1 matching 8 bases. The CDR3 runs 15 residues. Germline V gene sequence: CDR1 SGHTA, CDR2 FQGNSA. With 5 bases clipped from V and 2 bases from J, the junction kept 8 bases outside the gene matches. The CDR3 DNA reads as TGTGCCAGCAGCGACCGGGACAGGCTAACCTACGAGCAGTACTTC. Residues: CASSDRDRLTYEQYF.

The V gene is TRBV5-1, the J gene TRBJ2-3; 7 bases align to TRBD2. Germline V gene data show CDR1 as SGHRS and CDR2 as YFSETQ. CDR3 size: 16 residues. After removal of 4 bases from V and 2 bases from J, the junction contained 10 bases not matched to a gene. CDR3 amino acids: CASSGGERGPTDTQYF. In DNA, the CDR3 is TGCGCCAGCAGCGGGGGTGAGCGGGGCCCCACAGATACGCAGTATTTT.

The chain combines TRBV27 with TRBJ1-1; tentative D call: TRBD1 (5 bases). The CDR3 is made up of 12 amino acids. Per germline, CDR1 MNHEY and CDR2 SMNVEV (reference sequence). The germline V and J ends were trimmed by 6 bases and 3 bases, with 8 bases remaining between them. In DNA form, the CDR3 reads TGTGCCAGCAGGGGGCGGTACACTGAAGCTTTCTTT. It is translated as CASRGRYTEAFF.

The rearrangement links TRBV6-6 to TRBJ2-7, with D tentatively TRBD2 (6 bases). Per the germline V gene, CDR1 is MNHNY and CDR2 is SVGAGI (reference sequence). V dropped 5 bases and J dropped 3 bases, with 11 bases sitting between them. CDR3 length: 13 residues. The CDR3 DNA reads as TGTGCCAGCAGTGCGGGACCAATCTACGAGCAGTACTTC. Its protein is CASSAGPIYEQYF.

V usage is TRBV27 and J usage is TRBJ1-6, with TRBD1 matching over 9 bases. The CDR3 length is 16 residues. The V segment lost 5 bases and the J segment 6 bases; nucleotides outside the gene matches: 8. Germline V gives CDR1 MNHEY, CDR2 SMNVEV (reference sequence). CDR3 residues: CASSQPGQGRNSPLHF. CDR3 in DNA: TGTGCCAGCAGTCAACCGGGACAGGGACGTAATTCACCCCTCCACTTT.

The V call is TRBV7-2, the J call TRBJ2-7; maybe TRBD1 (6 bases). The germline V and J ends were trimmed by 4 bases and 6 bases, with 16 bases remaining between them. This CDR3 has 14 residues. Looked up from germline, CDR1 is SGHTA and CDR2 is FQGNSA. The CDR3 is CASSSATGWLEQYF. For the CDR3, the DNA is TGTGCCAGCAGCTCCGCAACAGGGTGGCTCGAGCAGTACTTC.

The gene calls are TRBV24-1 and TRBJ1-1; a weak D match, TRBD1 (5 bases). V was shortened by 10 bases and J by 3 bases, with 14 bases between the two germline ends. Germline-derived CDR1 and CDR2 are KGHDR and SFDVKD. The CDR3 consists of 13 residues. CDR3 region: CATRQRDYTEAFF. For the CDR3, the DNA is TGTGCCACGCGACAGAGGGACTACACTGAAGCTTTCTTT.

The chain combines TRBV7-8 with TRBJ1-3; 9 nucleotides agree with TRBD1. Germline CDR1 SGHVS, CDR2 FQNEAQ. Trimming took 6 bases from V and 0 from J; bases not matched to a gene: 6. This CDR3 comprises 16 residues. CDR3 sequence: CASREDRGLSGNTIYF. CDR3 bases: TGTGCCAGCAGGGAGGACAGGGGCCTCTCTGGAAACACCATATATTTT. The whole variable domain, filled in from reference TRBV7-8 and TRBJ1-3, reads GAGVSQSPRYKVAKRGQDVALRCDPISGHVSLFWYQQALGQGPEFLTYFQNEAQLDKSGLPSDRFFAERPEGSVSTLKIQRTQQEDSAVYLCASREDRGLSGNTIYFGEGSWLTVV.

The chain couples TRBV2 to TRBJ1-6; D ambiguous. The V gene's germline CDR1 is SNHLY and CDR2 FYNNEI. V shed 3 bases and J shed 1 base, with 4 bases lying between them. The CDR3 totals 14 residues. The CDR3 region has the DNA TGTGCCAGCAGTGACAGGTCCTATAATTCACCCCTCCACTTT. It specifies CASSDRSYNSPLHF.

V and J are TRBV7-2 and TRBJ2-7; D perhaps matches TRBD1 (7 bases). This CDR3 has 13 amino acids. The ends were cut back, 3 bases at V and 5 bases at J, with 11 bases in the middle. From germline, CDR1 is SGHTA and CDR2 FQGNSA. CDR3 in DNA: TGTGCCAGCAGCTTCGACAGGGAGGACGAGCAGTACTTC. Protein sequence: CASSFDREDEQYF. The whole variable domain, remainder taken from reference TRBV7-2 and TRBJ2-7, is GAGVSQSPSNKVTEKGKDVELRCDPISGHTALYWYRQSLGQGLEFLIYFQGNSAPDKSGLPSDRFSAERTGGSVSTLTIQRTQQEDSAVYLCASSFDREDEQYFGPGTRLTVT.

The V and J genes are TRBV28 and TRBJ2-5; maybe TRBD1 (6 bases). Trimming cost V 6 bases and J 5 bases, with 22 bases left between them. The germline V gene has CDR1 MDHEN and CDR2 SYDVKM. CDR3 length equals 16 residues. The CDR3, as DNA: TGTGCCAGCAGCGCAATTACAGGGTCGGTTTTGGAGACCCAGTACTTC. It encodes CASSAITGSVLETQYF.

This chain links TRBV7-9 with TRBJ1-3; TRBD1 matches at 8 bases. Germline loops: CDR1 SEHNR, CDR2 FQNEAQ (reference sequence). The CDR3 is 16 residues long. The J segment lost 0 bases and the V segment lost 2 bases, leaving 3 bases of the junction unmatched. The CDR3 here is CASSLPTGGSGNTIYF. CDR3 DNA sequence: TGTGCCAGCAGCTTACCCACAGGGGGCTCTGGAAACACCATATATTTT. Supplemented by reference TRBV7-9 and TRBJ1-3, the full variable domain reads DTGVSQNPRHKITKRGQNVTFRCDPISEHNRLYWYRQTLGQGPEFLTYFQNEAQLEKSRLLSDRFSAERPKGSFSTLEIQRTEQGDSAMYLCASSLPTGGSGNTIYFGEGSWLTVV.